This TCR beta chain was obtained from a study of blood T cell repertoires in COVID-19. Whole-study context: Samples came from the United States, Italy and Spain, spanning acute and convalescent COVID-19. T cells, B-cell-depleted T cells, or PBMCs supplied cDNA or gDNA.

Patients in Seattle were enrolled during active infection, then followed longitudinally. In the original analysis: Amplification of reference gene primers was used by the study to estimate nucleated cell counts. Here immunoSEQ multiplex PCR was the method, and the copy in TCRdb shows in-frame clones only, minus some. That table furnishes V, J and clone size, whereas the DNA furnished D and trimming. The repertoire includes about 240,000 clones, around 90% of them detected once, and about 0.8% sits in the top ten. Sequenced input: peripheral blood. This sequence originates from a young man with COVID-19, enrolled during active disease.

The CDR3: CASSPSSGTGHDTQYF. The DNA for the CDR3 is TGTGCCAGCAGCCCTTCATCCGGGACAGGGCATGATACGCAGTATTTT. The rearrangement uses TRBV3-1 (or the pseudogene TRBV3-2) and TRBJ2-3, with 9 bases lining up with TRBD1. From germline, CDR1 is LGHDT and CDR2 YNNKEL (reference sequence). V gave up 4 bases and J gave up 6 bases; unmatched junction bases: 11. This CDR3 is 16 amino acids long.